This TCR beta chain was captured in a study of blood T cell repertoires in COVID-19 (dated by TCRdb to 2020 to 2022). Study-level background: Collaborator samples came from the United States, Italy and Spain and covered acute and convalescent phases of COVID-19. The material from the prospective study consisted of cDNA or gDNA derived from T cells, B-cell-depleted T cells, or PBMCs. Deeply sampled blood TCRbeta repertoires from subjects exposed to, actively infected with, or recovered from COVID-19 were included in the dataset. A freely available public database, intended as a resource for researchers studying the immune response to SARS-CoV-2, is where the repertoires were released. The samples were drawn from two sources: the first 160 participants of the ongoing ImmuneRACE study, and over 1,000 subjects contributed by 6 global collaborators. Nearly every sample came with metadata listing a de-identified subject ID, COVID-19 status, age in years and sex. Where available, HLA class I and class II types were taken from metadata supplied by the sample provider and were not determined by assay-based typing. Overall study outcomes, separate from this receptor: Clinical and demographic metadata were provided uncurated, with the amount varying by source and participant.

A remark on this clone: Its recognized antigen is unknown. Per-base quality was not reported, and no clone a single base away is much larger than it.

TCRbeta CDR3 regions were amplified from genomic DNA by means of the immunoSEQ Assay, a bias-controlled multiplex PCR. The paper's data handling went like this. Within the assay, amplification of reference gene primers was used to estimate how many nucleated cells each sample contained. To quantify the absolute abundance of each unique TCRbeta CDR3 rearrangement, sequence reads were collapsed and filtered. For each sample, productive Simpson clonality was calculated as the square root of Simpson's diversity index over productive rearrangements. TCRdb holds this immuneACCESS table with in-frame rearrangements only. Some clones are missing; in checked studies, unresolved V genes explain under half, and the rest has no known cause. Clone size and V and J calls were adopted from that table, with D and trimming inferred from the DNA. Counted in this sample were over 200,000 clones; 87% of them appeared once. The ten largest account for less than 14% of the sample.

V is trimmed back by 3 bases and J by 3 bases, and the junction contains 6 bases that no gene match accounts for. The germline V gene gives CDR1 as SGHVS and CDR2 as FQNEAQ. The CDR3 sequence holds 15 residues, the cysteine and phenylalanine included. The read is trimmed to its CDR3 DNA, 45 bases read in frame from base 1. Participants in the prospective study were enrolled through a virtual design, were aged 18 to 89 years, and lived in 20 to 30 United States geographic areas. Cohort assignment in the prospective study relied on participant-reported clinical history from a screening survey and a study questionnaire. ImmuneRACE Cohort 3 recovered participants were defined by two consecutive negative NP/OP PCR tests, healthcare professional clearance, or symptom resolution. In the prospective study, whole blood, serum and a nasopharyngeal or oropharyngeal swab were collected from each participant by mobile phlebotomists. Additional blood draws and questionnaires over an approximately 2-month period could optionally be provided by prospective study participants. Prospective study blood samples were shipped either frozen or at room temperature before DNA extraction.

The sequence came from a young man who had recovered from COVID-19. Source material: PBMCs or T cells enriched from blood (not recorded which). Recombination connected TRBV7-8 to TRBJ2-7; 9 central bases correspond to TRBD1. The CDR3 reads CASSFPQGAYYEQYF. The DNA sequence is as follows: TGTGCCAGCAGCTTCCCACAGGGGGCATACTACGAGCAGTACTTC.